This T cell receptor (beta chain) comes out of a study of OX40 agonist ivuxolimab in advanced cancers. General study points: At 0.1 to 3.0 mg/kg and by week 6, CD4+ and CD8+ T cells in the blood had expanded clonally. Expanded clones tended on average to be more numerous among CD8+ T cells than CD4+. Normalized T-cell clonal expansion was also low in some nonresponders.

Notes on this clone: No antigen is known for it.

This CDR3 spans 14 amino acids. Per the germline V gene, CDR1 is MNHEY and CDR2 is SMNVEV (reference sequence). Trimming removed 5 bases from V and 4 bases from J, with 14 bases in between. The method was immunoSEQ multiplex PCR; TCRdb's version includes in-frame clones alone and lacks a portion of them. The sample carries more than 80,000 clones, around 84% recorded once. The receptor comes from an adult with an advanced solid tumor such as melanoma, head and neck, liver or kidney cancer. The chain employs TRBV27 and TRBJ1-2; weak D call: TRBD1 (5 bases). Sample: CD4+ or CD8+ T cells sorted from blood, taken in a trial of the OX40 agonist ivuxolimab. The CDR3 region is CASSPPGAPYGYTF. The CDR3 coding sequence is TGTGCCAGCAGTCCACCCGGGGCACCCTATGGCTACACCTTC.